Listed below are T cell receptor beta chains from one sample, sequenced in a study of CD8 T cells in Susac syndrome. TCRdb reprocessed the immunoSEQ multiplex PCR reads with MiXCR, giving one entry per CDR3 protein. The sample has just over 80,000 distinct CDR3 sequences, 94% seen once. The sample taken for sequencing was CD8+ T cells from PBMCs. The receptors stem from a human donor in good health. The CDR3 runs from the conserved cysteine through the conserved F or W.

TRBV27 | CAAWAERGTQYF
TRBV30 | CAWRGTGYGYTF
TRBV28 | CASSPRGNYGYTF
TRBV6-5 | CASSFSSTAAKNIQYF
TRBV5-1 | CASSLAQGAANTEAFF
TRBV27 | CASSLRSGGAVDTQYF
TRBV24-1 | CATSDPNQPQHF
TRBV4-3 | CASSQDRAVSNQPQHF
TRBV7-8 | CASSFWSSNTEAFF
TRBV27 | CASSFGGQPQHF
TRBV7-9 | CASSSGTLRETQYF
TRBV3-1 | CASSHRGHHQPQHF
TRBV6-5 | CASSYSLNTEAFF
TRBV4-1 | CASSQEAVYEQYF
TRBV15 | CATSRDPPGNNEQFF
TRBV4-3 | CASSQDSSSYNEQFF
TRBV5-1 | CASSWTGVNTEAFF
TRBV15 | CATSSAQYNEQFF
TRBV24-1 | CATSDLGPETGELFF
TRBV12-3/TRBV12-4 | CASSLAGGHNEQFF
TRBV20-1 | CSARDRGFNEQFF
TRBV6-2/TRBV6-3 | CASLGETYGYTF
TRBV19 | CASSITAYNEQFF
TRBV20-1 | CSASSDFRADQPQHF
TRBV20-1 | CSARGGGGASWETQYF
TRBV5-1 | CASKWLDRADGYTF
TRBV12-3/TRBV12-4 | CASSLERGQFF
TRBV9 | CASSVGGARQPQHF
TRBV4-3 | CASSQDLQGAPWDTQYF
TRBV29-1 | CSVEARDRDRLYNEQFF
TRBV12-3/TRBV12-4 | CASSLDRGNHGYTF
TRBV28 | CASVARLNTEAFF
TRBV7-7 | CASWGGYTTNEKLFF
TRBV4-1 | CASSLQQGGTEAFF
TRBV2 | CASSLSSDQQETQYF
TRBV4-3 | CASSQVAQGTNEKLFF
TRBV3-1 | CASNLGGTGELFF
TRBV9 | CASSPTTGDPDTQYF
TRBV19 | CASSIGAGGVTEAFF
TRBV27 | CASSLSVNQPQHF
TRBV4-1 | CASSQVGPPAGNEQFF
TRBV27 | CASSFSGYNEQFF
TRBV7-9 | CASSPRTSGTSSTDTQYF
TRBV11-3 | CASSPPGRTSQYF
TRBV7-2 | CASSTGPGDEQFF
TRBV7-9 | CASSLIAGARNSSTDTQYF
TRBV7-9 | CASSLNRLVGTDTQYF
TRBV16 | CASRGLGPYGYTF
TRBV29-1 | CSVEDPGQGHFNTEAFF
TRBV13 | CASNEQGDPPLHF
TRBV27 | CASSPYSPYEQYF
TRBV14 | CASSQIRYRGGSYNEQFF